These 19 T cell receptor beta chains were sequenced from one sample in a study of blood T cell repertoires in COVID-19. The assay was immunoSEQ multiplex PCR, and TCRdb's table has in-frame clones only and misses some. The sample consists of 200,000 to 250,000 clones, 84% of them appearing once. Sequences were obtained from peripheral blood. The receptors derive from a woman of 80 years or more with COVID-19, enrolled during active disease.

This chain's CDR3 is CASSLAGGAENTIYF. The CDR3 DNA reads TGCGCCAGCAGCTTGGCCGGGGGGGCGGAAAACACCATATATTTT. The V call is TRBV5-1, the J call TRBJ1-3; possible D gene TRBD1, 6 bases. The CDR3 sequence is 15 residues long. The V and J ends lost 0 bases and 6 bases respectively, with 13 bases between them. Germline V gene data show CDR1 as SGHRS and CDR2 as YFSETQ.

The chain combines TRBV30 with TRBJ1-5, with 8 bases matching TRBD1. Germline V CDR1 and CDR2: GTSNPN, SVGIG (reference sequence). Trimming at V came to 5 bases and at J to 6 bases, leaving 6 bases not matched to a gene. The length of the CDR3 is 13 residues. For the CDR3, the DNA is TGTGCCTGGGGTCGAGACAGGGGTCAGCCCCAGCATTTT. Its protein product is CAWGRDRGQPQHF.

This clone has only a few counts. The chain joins TRBV19 to TRBJ1-2, with TRBD1 matching over 7 bases. The V and J ends lost 8 bases and 2 bases, in that order; junction bases with no gene match: 5. This CDR3 is 13 amino acids long. CDR1 is LNHDA and CDR2 is SQIVND in the germline V gene (reference sequence). CDR3 DNA sequence: TGTGCCAGTTGCAGGGGGGAGAACTATGGCTACACCTTC. This encodes CASCRGENYGYTF.

The V and J genes are TRBV5-4 and TRBJ2-7; TRBD2 matches 7 bases. CDR3 length equals 16 residues. V gave up 0 bases and J gave up 3 bases; unmatched junction bases: 9. Germline CDR1 reads SGHNT; CDR2 reads YYREEE (reference sequence). CDR3 sequence (DNA): TGTGCCAGCAGCTTGGGAGTAGGACTAGGTCACTACGAGCAGTACTTC. Amino acids: CASSLGVGLGHYEQYF.

This chain joins TRBV18 and TRBJ1-2; 7 bases line up with TRBD1. CDR1 is KGHSH and CDR2 is LQKENI in the germline V gene. This CDR3 has 12 residues. The V and J ends lost 6 bases and 8 bases, in that order; junction bases with no gene match: 6. This CDR3 is CASSRDRSGYTF. CDR3 DNA: TGTGCCAGCTCGCGGGACAGATCGGGCTACACCTTC.

V usage is TRBV5-1 and J usage is TRBJ1-1; 9 bases fit TRBD1. Germline-derived CDR1 and CDR2 are SGHRS and YFSETQ. Trimming took 6 bases from V and 5 from J; bases not matched to a gene: 8. The CDR3 has 14 residues. The CDR3 nucleotides read TGCGCCAGCACTTTTGGGACAGGGTGGACTGAAGCTTTCTTT. Its protein is CASTFGTGWTEAFF. Full variable domain (remainder filled in from reference TRBV5-1 and TRBJ1-1): KAGVTQTPRYLIKTRGQQVTLSCSPISGHRSVSWYQQTPGQGLQFLFEYFSETQRNKGNFPGRFSGRQFSNSRSEMNVSTLELGDSALYLCASTFGTGWTEAFFGQGTRLTVV.

V is TRBV12-3 or TRBV12-4 and J is TRBJ2-1; no reliable D call. CDR3 size: 13 residues. Deletions cut 2 bases from V and 4 bases from J, with 6 bases between. CDR3 in DNA: TGTGCCAGCAGTTTATATCCTTACAATGAGCAGTTCTTC. Translated: CASSLYPYNEQFF.

The rearrangement joins TRBV18 to TRBJ1-1, with a tentative D call TRBD1 (5 bases). V was cut by 0 bases and J by 6 bases, with 14 bases left in between. Germline values: CDR1 KGHSH, CDR2 LQKENI. The CDR3 has 15 amino acids. Written as DNA, the CDR3 is TGTGCCAGCTCACCACCCGCCTCTTGGGGGGCTGAAGCTTTCTTT. Encoded protein: CASSPPASWGAEAFF. The entire variable domain, with the rest obtained from reference TRBV18 and TRBJ1-1, is as follows: NAGVMQNPRHLVRRRGQEARLRCSPMKGHSHVYWYRQLPEEGLKFMVYLQKENIIDESGMPKERFSAEFPKEGPSILRIQQVVRGDSAAYFCASSPPASWGAEAFFGQGTRLTVV.

The chain has TRBV3-1 (or the pseudogene TRBV3-2) and TRBJ2-5, with 9 positions matching TRBD2. This CDR3 comprises 16 residues. Trimming cost V 1 base and J 4 bases; bases outside gene matches: 7. Looked up from germline, CDR1 is LGHDT and CDR2 is YNNKEL (reference sequence). The CDR3 reads CASSQVGRGGRETQYF. CDR3 bases: TGTGCCAGCAGCCAAGTCGGGCGGGGGGGTAGAGAGACCCAGTACTTC.

The genes are TRBV5-8 and TRBJ1-5; 7 bases match TRBD1. The CDR3 contains 12 residues. V lost 4 bases to trimming and J lost 15 bases; unmatched junction nucleotides: 10. CDR1 and CDR2 from the germline V gene are SGHTS and YDEGEE. As DNA, the CDR3 is TGTGCCAGCAGCCTGAGTACCGGGACAGCGCATTTT. Its translation: CASSLSTGTAHF.

The chain couples TRBV9 to TRBJ2-7; D is perhaps TRBD2 (7 bases). Looked up from germline, CDR1 is SGDLS and CDR2 is YYNGEE. The CDR3 has 16 amino acids. V lost 2 bases and J lost 0, with 15 bases in between. This CDR3 reads CASSVRGAQDSYEQYF. The CDR3 region has the DNA TGTGCCAGCAGCGTCCGGGGGGCGCAAGACTCCTACGAGCAGTACTTC.

This clone appeared a few times. V gene TRBV7-2 combines with J gene TRBJ2-3, with no clear D. Germline loops: CDR1 SGHTA, CDR2 FQGNSA. Deletions cut 5 bases from V and 1 base from J, with 7 bases between. The CDR3 runs to 13 residues. The CDR3 DNA is TGTGCCAGCAGCCGGTTTCGCACAGATACGCAGTATTTT. Encoded protein: CASSRFRTDTQYF.

This rearrangement joins TRBV7-2 to TRBJ1-2; TRBD1 is a possible D gene (6 bases). The CDR3 consists of 13 residues. Trimming removed 3 bases from V and 3 bases from J, with 8 bases in between. Per the germline V gene, CDR1 is SGHTA and CDR2 is FQGNSA. The CDR3 loop is CASSFGQHYGYTF. DNA of the CDR3: TGTGCCAGCAGCTTCGGACAGCACTATGGCTACACCTTC.

This clone was seen a single time. This chain uses TRBV4-2 with TRBJ2-1; 9 positions match TRBD2. The V and J ends lost 1 base and 3 bases, in that order; junction bases with no gene match: 10. This CDR3 spans 18 amino acids. CDR1 and CDR2 from the germline V gene are LGHNA and YNFKEQ. The CDR3 nucleotides are TGTGCCAGCAGCCAAGGGGTAGGGGGACTAGCAATCTACAATGAGCAGTTCTTC. Its protein product is CASSQGVGGLAIYNEQFF.

V and J are TRBV11-2 and TRBJ1-1; D gene unclear. CDR1 SGHAT and CDR2 FQNNGV come from the germline V gene. Trimming pared 5 bases from V and 1 base from J, leaving 8 bases between. This CDR3 is 13 amino acids long. This CDR3 is CASSADWNTEAFF. Written as DNA, the CDR3 is TGTGCCAGCAGCGCCGACTGGAACACTGAAGCTTTCTTT.

The V gene is TRBV28, the J gene TRBJ1-5; D not certain. CDR1 and CDR2 (germline): MDHEN, SYDVKM. CDR3 length: 12 amino acids. The V and J ends lost 6 bases and 0 bases respectively, with 3 bases between them. The CDR3 spells CASRYSNQPQHF. DNA of the CDR3: TGTGCCAGCAGGTATAGCAATCAGCCCCAGCATTTT.

The table lists this clone with a count of one. This chain joins TRBV19 and TRBJ2-5; TRBD2 agrees at 7 bases. Trimming removed 3 bases from V and 5 bases from J; junction bases left unmatched: 9. This CDR3 spans 15 amino acids. Per the germline V gene, CDR1 is LNHDA and CDR2 is SQIVND (reference sequence). The chain's CDR3 is CASSMQGTTRETQYF. The CDR3 DNA reads as TGTGCCAGTAGTATGCAAGGGACTACCCGCGAGACCCAGTACTTC. The full variable domain, with the rest looked up from reference TRBV19 and TRBJ2-5, is DGGITQSPKYLFRKEGQNVTLSCEQNLNHDAMYWYRQDPGQGLRLIYYSQIVNDFQKGDIAEGYSVSREKKESFPLTVTSAQKNPTAFYLCASSMQGTTRETQYFGPGTRLLVL.

This sequence joins TRBV19 and TRBJ1-5; 9 bases align to TRBD1. The CDR3 is 16 amino acids. Per the germline V gene, CDR1 is LNHDA and CDR2 is SQIVND (reference sequence). Trimming removed 6 bases from V and 6 bases from J; junction bases left unmatched: 12. In nucleotides, the CDR3 is TGTGCCAGTAGCCCCGAGGACAGGGGAAGAGGTCAGCCCCAGCATTTT. Its protein product is CASSPEDRGRGQPQHF.

The rearrangement uses TRBV5-1 and TRBJ1-2; 7 positions match TRBD1. Germline loops: CDR1 SGHRS, CDR2 YFSETQ. The length of the CDR3 is 14 residues. V was clipped by 0 bases and J by 8 bases; unmatched bases: 7. Here the CDR3 DNA reads TGCGCCAGCAGCTTGGCCGGACAGGAGGCAGGCTACACCTTC. Protein sequence: CASSLAGQEAGYTF. Variable domain in full (rest from reference TRBV5-1 and TRBJ1-2): KAGVTQTPRYLIKTRGQQVTLSCSPISGHRSVSWYQQTPGQGLQFLFEYFSETQRNKGNFPGRFSGRQFSNSRSEMNVSTLELGDSALYLCASSLAGQEAGYTFGSGTRLTVV.